A single sample is the source of the 9 T cell receptor beta chains below, sequenced in a study of shared clonotypes between healthy human individuals. Clones were sequenced by immunoSEQ multiplex PCR, and TCRdb holds only the in-frame ones, with some missing. The sample records about 460,000 clones, roughly four fifths being singletons. Specimen: PBMCs. The origin of the receptors is a woman between 40 and 50 years old in good health. Some clones in this sample may be carry-over from other donors' samples.

About this clone: A far larger clone is just one base off, so this is likely a read error. The chain is built from TRBV15 and TRBJ2-5, with 9 positions matching TRBD2. Germline V CDR1 and CDR2: LNHNV, YYDKDF (reference sequence). CDR3 size: 16 residues. CDR3 sequence (DNA): TGTACCACCAGCAGAGATTTGGTAGCGGGAGAAGAGACCCAGTACTTC. Amino acids: CTTSRDLVAGEETQYF. Together with reference TRBV15 and TRBJ2-5, the CDR3 gives the full variable domain: DAMVIQNPRYQVTQFGKPVTLSCSQTLNHNVMYWYQQKSSQAPKLLFHYYDKDFNNEADTPDNFQSRRPNTSFCFLDIRSPGLGDTAMYLCTTSRDLVAGEETQYFGPGTRLLVL.

Details on this clone: A much more abundant neighbour one base away suggests this may be a read error. The DNA of the CDR3 is TGTGCCAGCAGCCCGGGACAGGGGAACACTGAAGCTTTCTTT. It encodes CASSPGQGNTEAFF. V and J are TRBV11-2 and TRBJ1-1; 9 nucleotides match TRBD1. The germline gives CDR1 SGHAT, CDR2 FQNNGV. The CDR3 is made up of 14 amino acids. Losses at the gene ends were 5 bases for V and 1 base for J; bases not matched to a gene: 2. The full variable domain, rest sourced from reference TRBV11-2 and TRBJ1-1, is EAGVAQSPRYKIIEKRQSVAFWCNPISGHATLYWYQQILGQGPKLLIQFQNNGVVDDSQLPKDRFSAERLKGVDSTLKIQPAKLEDSAVYLCASSPGQGNTEAFFGQGTRLTVV.

This clone was seen ten or more times. Additional DNA sequences in this sample encode the identical CDR3. The rearrangement uses TRBV6-1 and TRBJ2-5, with 9 bases lining up with TRBD2. The length of the CDR3 is 14 residues. Looked up from germline, CDR1 is MNHNS and CDR2 is SASEGT. V gave up 3 bases and J gave up 5 bases; unmatched junction bases: 4. CDR3 sequence: CASSDSGSIETQYF. The DNA for the CDR3 is TGTGCCAGCAGTGATAGCGGGAGTATCGAGACCCAGTACTTC.

J is TRBJ1-3 and V is TRBV7-2, with 8 positions matching TRBD1. CDR1 SGHTA and CDR2 FQGNSA come from the germline V gene. The ends lost 1 base at V and 3 bases at J; junction bases unmatched: 5. The CDR3 loop spans 16 amino acids. The CDR3 here is CASSLVQGAFGNTIYF. The CDR3 DNA reads as TGTGCCAGCAGCTTAGTGCAGGGGGCATTTGGAAACACCATATATTTT. The complete variable domain, with remaining parts taken from reference TRBV7-2 and TRBJ1-3, reads GAGVSQSPSNKVTEKGKDVELRCDPISGHTALYWYRQSLGQGLEFLIYFQGNSAPDKSGLPSDRFSAERTGGSVSTLTIQRTQQEDSAVYLCASSLVQGAFGNTIYFGEGSWLTVV.

A word on this clone: Distinct nucleotide sequences in the sample also encode this CDR3. V and J are TRBV2 and TRBJ2-5; 9 nucleotides agree with TRBD2. The J segment lost 2 bases and the V segment lost 4 bases, leaving 2 bases of the junction unmatched. Germline CDR1 SNHLY, CDR2 FYNNEI. The CDR3 is 14 residues long. This CDR3 reads CASSGLAGQETQYF. The CDR3 bases are TGTGCCAGCAGTGGGCTAGCGGGACAAGAGACCCAGTACTTC.

This rearrangement joins TRBV11-3 to TRBJ1-1, with TRBD1 matching over 9 bases. CDR3 length: 14 residues. Per germline, CDR1 SGHNT and CDR2 YENEEA. V was clipped by 5 bases and J by 3 bases; unmatched bases: 4. The chain's CDR3 is CASSGGQGHTEAFF. CDR3 DNA sequence: TGTGCCAGCAGCGGTGGACAGGGGCACACTGAAGCTTTCTTT.

J is TRBJ2-5 and V is TRBV7-3; no reliable D call. From germline, CDR1 is SGHTA and CDR2 FQGTGA. The CDR3 contains 13 residues. Deletions cut 4 bases from V and 5 bases from J, with 11 bases between. This chain's CDR3 is CASSSNPIETQYF. The CDR3 coding sequence is TGTGCCAGCAGCTCTAACCCTATTGAGACCCAGTACTTC.

The V and J genes are TRBV6-5 and TRBJ1-1; 7 bases are shared with TRBD1. Losses at the gene ends were 9 bases for V and 5 bases for J; bases not matched to a gene: 9. CDR1 is MNHEY and CDR2 is SVGAGI in the germline V gene. This CDR3 is built from 13 residues. CDR3 sequence (DNA): TGTGCCAGTACAGGGGTATACGGAACTGAAGCTTTCTTT. Translating it yields CASTGVYGTEAFF.

The chain joins TRBV7-2 to TRBJ1-2; a possible D gene is TRBD1 (5 bases). The CDR3 length is 15 residues. Germline CDR1 and CDR2: SGHTA and FQGNSA. Between the trimmed V and J ends, which lost 0 bases and 2 bases, there was a span of 10 bases. The CDR3 region has the DNA TGTGCCAGCAGCTTAGCCGGGGCAGGGAACTATGGCTACACCTTC. It codes for CASSLAGAGNYGYTF.